This paragraph reports one TCR beta chain. The antigen this receptor binds is unknown. Per-base qualities were not stored, and no clone one base away is much larger. Distinct nucleotide sequences in the sample also encode this CDR3. This entry belongs to a study of cytomegalovirus exposure and HLA in healthy donors (dated by TCRdb to 2017 to 2019). Regarding the research as a whole: In an earlier analysis of 587 of the donors, 276 Gb of sequence data and about 110 million unique TCR beta sequences from 150 million to 200 million T cells were reported. About 280 gigabases of sequencing data and 91 million or so unique TCR sequences made up an early release that covered 640 HLA-typed donors. Of the approximately 400 genotyped donors, approximately 80% fell in the genetic ancestry cluster associated with self-reported Caucasian donors. The study aimed to test whether signatures of past pathogen exposure could be identified by cataloging public T cell receptors. The study used immunosequencing to profile the T cell repertoires of more than 650 subjects and linked those repertoires to cytomegalovirus serostatus. Besides the first cohort of hundreds of subjects, a separate validation cohort made up of roughly 120 different subjects was used. To predict cytomegalovirus infection status, the study brought together high-throughput TCR immunosequencing, statistical association of individual TCRs with disease status, and machine learning. A later analysis re-analyzed previously published TCR beta repertoires from about 730 donors and added high-resolution HLA genotyping to study TCR occurrence patterns. Rather than drawing on any new phenotypic data, the later analysis identified candidate immune exposures from TCR beta sequences and the way those sequences occurred across donors. To decide whether each TCR beta V gene segment behaved as functional or pseudogenic, an earlier analysis of nearly 600 of the donors relied on high-throughput TCR beta sequencing. Donor age, sex, ethnicity and CMV serostatus were compiled together with the repertoire data. A later genetic analysis used genome-wide SNP genotypes for about 55% of the 666 donors, treating that subset as a discovery cohort. Every repertoire in the discovery cohort had been generated on one and the same sequencing platform. HLA typing included class I and class II loci at four-digit resolution. The number of typed donors differed by locus: roughly 629-630 for A, B, C, DRB1 and DQB1; approximately 520 for DQA1; some 590 for DPA1; and 450 to 480 for DPB1. Several DR-DQ haplotypes were handled as single units for association and clustering because linkage in the cohort was strong. Among 300 to 500 genotyped donors of the cohort, an average of approximately 240,000 unique TCR beta nucleotide sequences was sequenced per donor, of which about 18% were non-productive.

The cohort consisted of 670 or so healthy bone marrow donors. Cohort members were all nominally healthy when sampled, although unrecorded immune exposures were likely present. Of the 650 to 700 cohort members, almost 300 had positive CMV serostatus and approximately 360 had negative CMV serostatus, and CMV serostatus was not recorded for the donor. A peripheral blood sample was collected from each donor, and TCR beta sequencing was performed on peripheral blood mononuclear cells. The Qiagen DNeasy Blood Extraction Kit was used to extract genomic DNA from the blood cell samples. The germline V gene (reference sequence) yields SEHNR for CDR1 and FQNEAQ for CDR2. A distance of 17 bases separates the germline ends of V and J, which lose 5 bases and 4 bases respectively. From the cysteine up to the phenylalanine, the CDR3 has a length of 15 residues. The sequence is cut down to CDR3 DNA, 45 bases in frame from base 1.

Study-wide conclusions, independent of this receptor: In an earlier analysis of more than 450 of the donors, most TCR beta V segments were observed in productive rearrangements about 87% or about 30% of the time, broadly matching IMGT annotations. Compared with the approximately 700-donor mean, donors in an Asian-associated ancestry cluster had fewer N-insertions in productive TCRs, according to a later genetic analysis. Correlated functional status among segregating V segments might reflect linkage disequilibrium, but an unknown experimental factor could not be ruled out. A further reported finding was that TCR beta sequences accurately predicted the HLA-A and HLA-B alleles for most subjects in the first cohort. Because HLA typing was unavailable for some donors at each locus, only the typed subset was used in association tests. Compared with equally common non-associated chains, HLA-associated TCR beta chains in a later analysis were more clonally expanded and had lower generation probabilities. The only immune exposure information available for the cohort was CMV serostatus. Sequencing depth was assumed to be roughly uniform across donors in the presence/absence analyses, though that assumption may not hold. In vitro tests confirmed that three of the cytomegalovirus-associated TCR beta chains recognize cytomegalovirus antigens. In a later genetic analysis, a missense DCLRE1C variant was associated with V-gene and J-gene trimming of TCR beta chains, and the association was replicated in an independent cohort. In a later analysis, TCR association rates were found to vary across HLA loci, with the most associated TCRs seen for DRB1 alleles and the fewest for HLA-C alleles. Only TCR beta chains were sequenced in this cohort, and the absence of alpha or paired-chain data limited detectable features. Some IMGT-functional V segments, including TRBV6-2 and TRBV6-3, could not be told apart with the 87-base-pair reads, so those segments were excluded. It was suggested by the authors that the approach could potentially be generalized to other disease states and immunological phenotypes. A later analysis reported that several top co-occurrence clusters appeared linked to parvovirus B19, influenza, CMV and Epstein-Barr virus. A later analysis found that most CMV-associated TCR beta chains appeared HLA-restricted, with HLA associations seemingly driven largely by CMV exposure. Cytomegalovirus status was reported to be diagnosed by the classifier with high specificity and sensitivity in both the original and validation cohorts. Fewer than 20 rarely observed V segments, including chromosome 9 orphons, were excluded from the earlier analysis of a few hundred of the donors because counts were too low. In the study, 164 TCR beta chains were listed as associated with cytomegalovirus. A group of highly shared sequence variants was considered likely to be a technical artifact of the sequencing pipeline. When HLA alleles, especially DR and DQ, strongly co-occurred, TCR associations were difficult to assign to individual alleles. Specific HLA alleles were associated with 16,951 TCR beta sequences at a false discovery rate of 0.05 in a later analysis. Most TCR sequences were seen in very few donors, while some public TCRs were found in many individuals.

The library was obtained by the immunoSEQ multiplex PCR assay. For the multiplex PCR, a mixture combining 60 forward primers for TCR Vbeta segments and 13 reverse primers for TCR Jbeta segments was used. The CDR3 region of rearranged TCR beta genes was amplified from genomic DNA by a multiplex PCR assay. Amplified TCR beta libraries were sequenced as 87-base-pair reads on the Illumina HiSeq System. From the authors' description of their analysis: In a later analysis, 80 million or so unique TCR beta chains were counted across the 650 to 750 repertoires, and roughly 10 million of these chains were shared by at least two donors. Raw reads were error-corrected and collapsed into unique sequences with a nearest-neighbor algorithm that merged closely related sequences to remove PCR and sequencing errors. CDR3 sequences were aligned to IMGT reference sequences to assign V, D and J gene segments. For a sequence to be retained, at least a six-nucleotide match to both a V gene segment and a J gene segment was required. Rearrangements were called productive when the CDR3 lacked stop codons and stayed in frame with V and J; all others were non-productive. CDR3 was defined by IMGT convention, running from the second conserved V-encoded cysteine to the conserved J-encoded phenylalanine. In an earlier analysis of around 600 of the donors, sequences lacking an unambiguous match to a single V gene segment were excluded. In an earlier analysis of some 590 of the donors, a V segment was called functional when productive rearrangements were above 56.7%, and segregating when the standard deviation between donors exceeded 5%. To diagnose cytomegalovirus status from the catalog of TCR beta chain sequences, a statistical classification framework was built. In a later analysis, TCR nucleotide sequences were compared against IMGT/GENE-DB human TR gene sequences so that V and J genes could be assigned. The TCRdist pipeline was used in a later analysis to assign CDR3 sequences and most-parsimonious VDJ recombination scenarios. In a later analysis, each TCR beta chain was defined by its CDR3 amino acid sequence together with its V-gene family, and reads without a unique V-gene family were excluded. In a later analysis, 500 to 650 highly shared, low-generation-probability nucleotide sequences were removed to address suspected cross-contamination and a sequencing artifact. For each public chain, a later analysis derived a clonal expansion index from normalized ranks of inferred template counts within each repertoire. In a later analysis, generation probabilities were computed with a VDJ recombination model fitted to out-of-frame rearrangements, and the resulting probabilities were checked against IGoR. Hypergeometric tests were used in a later analysis to score TCR-TCR, TCR-HLA and TCR-CMV co-occurrence, with a repertoire-size bias correction applied to the TCR pairs. In a later analysis, false discovery rates were estimated by permuting HLA or CMV assignments 20 times. In a later analysis, co-occurring TCRs were grouped using DBSCAN, with TCRdist sequence similarity added in when clustering inside HLA-allele-positive subsets. Co-occurrence clustering excluded repertoires with fewer than 30,000 or more than 120,000 public chains, plus five with anomalous nucleotide sharing. In its TCRdb copy, this immuneACCESS table keeps in-frame sequences only and misses some clones. Where compared with another copy, unresolved V genes explain less than half of these, and the others have no known cause. V and J calls and clone size follow that table, whereas D and trimming were derived from the DNA. In all, the sample holds fewer than 150,000 clones, and about four fifths of those were seen once. The top ten hold about 4.5% of the sample.

The sequencing sample was made of PBMCs. This clonotype was sampled from a man younger than 45 in good health. The chain is encoded by TRBV7-9 joined to TRBJ1-2; no D gene can be assigned with confidence. The nucleotide sequence reads TGTGCCAGCAGCACACCCGCGGGTCTGGGCTATGGCTACACCTTC. Protein translation: CASSTPAGLGYGYTF.